The rows below give T cell receptor beta chains drawn from one sample of a study of cytomegalovirus exposure and HLA in healthy donors. Profiled with immunoSEQ multiplex PCR; TCRdb holds only in-frame clones, not every one. The data show approximately 250,000 clones, around 80% seen once. Sample: PBMCs. The receptors come from a boy between 10 and 17 years old in good health and CMV-seronegative. Each CDR3 is given with its conserved first and last residue. A D gene is named only where the DNA matches it firmly. Only some rows state a clone size, as once, few, many or a class for expanded clones.

>TRBV6-4|TRBD2|-|TRBJ2-1
TGTGCCAGCAGTCCAAGCGGGATATACAATGAGCAGTTCTTC
CASSPSGIYNEQFF
>TRBV6-1|TRBD2|-|TRBJ2-4
TGTGCCAGCAGTGACGAGGCTAGCGGGGCCTTAAACATTCAGTACTTC
CASSDEASGALNIQYF
>TRBV5-1|TRBD2|once|TRBJ2-1
TGCGCCAGCAGCTTGGGGGTAGCGGGTGGCAATGAGCAGTTCTTC
CASSLGVAGGNEQFF
>TRBV30|-|-|TRBJ1-2
TGTGCCTGGAGTGATCAGTCCCCTTTCCGCTACACCTTC
CAWSDQSPFRYTF
>TRBV19|-|-|TRBJ1-2
TGTGCCAGTAGTATCAACAGGCTCTATGGCTACACCTTC
CASSINRLYGYTF
>TRBV7-9|-|-|TRBJ1-6
TGTGCCAGCAGTCCAGATCATTCACCCCTCCACTTT
CASSPDHSPLHF
>TRBV15|TRBD2|-|TRBJ2-7
TGTGCCACCAGCAGAGCCCCCCGGCCCACTAGACTAGCGGGACTTCCCTACGAGCAGTACTTC
CATSRAPRPTRLAGLPYEQYF
>TRBV30|-|few|TRBJ2-1
TGTGCCTGGAGCTACATGGGGCATGAGCAGTTCTTC
CAWSYMGHEQFF
>TRBV6-5|-|-|TRBJ2-7
TGTGCCAGCGGCGGAAGCTCCTACGAGCAGTACTTC
CASGGSSYEQYF
>TRBV7-9|-|-|TRBJ2-1
TGTGCCAGCAGCTTAGCCAGGGCCACCTACAATGAGCAGTTCTTC
CASSLARATYNEQFF
>TRBV6-4|TRBD2|-|TRBJ2-3
TGTGCCAGCAGCCAAATGCTTCTAGCGGGAGGGCCATCGGCAGATACGCAGTATTTT
CASSQMLLAGGPSADTQYF
>TRBV11-3|TRBD1|-|TRBJ2-2
TGTGCCAGCAGCTTAAGGACAGGGAACACCGGGGAGCTGTTTTTT
CASSLRTGNTGELFF
>TRBV2|TRBD2|-|TRBJ2-5
TGTGCCAGCAGAGGACTAGCGGGGGGGACCCAGTACTTC
CASRGLAGGTQYF
>TRBV5-1|TRBD2|-|TRBJ2-5
TGCGCCAGCAGCCCGGGACTAGCGGAACAAGAGACCCAGTACTTC
CASSPGLAEQETQYF
>TRBV4-1|TRBD2|-|TRBJ2-3
TGCGCCAGCAGCCCCAGGATCCCCGCGGGAGAGGAGGATACGCAGTATTTT
CASSPRIPAGEEDTQYF
>TRBV11-1|-|-|TRBJ2-1
TGTGCCAGCAGCCAACCTGCGAGCGGGAATGAGCAGTTCTTC
CASSQPASGNEQFF
>TRBV5-1|-|-|TRBJ1-1
TGCGCCAGCAGCTTGGATCCCGGTAGAGGCACTGAAGCTTTCTTT
CASSLDPGRGTEAFF
>TRBV25-1|-|-|TRBJ1-1
TGTGCCAGCAGTGATACCAGGGGAGTGAACACTGAAGCTTTCTTT
CASSDTRGVNTEAFF
>TRBV9|-|-|TRBJ2-1
TGTGCCAGCAGCCAAGGGGGGGGAAACTACAATGAGCAGTTCTTC
CASSQGGGNYNEQFF
>TRBV10-1|-|-|TRBJ1-1
TGCGCCAGCAGTGGTTTAGTCGGGTCTGAAGCTTTCTTT
CASSGLVGSEAFF
>TRBV4-2|TRBD1|-|TRBJ1-1
TGTGCCAGCAGCCAAGATACGGACAGGGGAGAGGGCACTGAAGCTTTCTTT
CASSQDTDRGEGTEAFF
>TRBV2|TRBD1|-|TRBJ1-2
TGTGCCAGCAGTGATTGGGACAGGGCTCGTGGCTACACCTTC
CASSDWDRARGYTF
>TRBV2|TRBD2|-|TRBJ2-7
TGTGCCAGCAGTGATAGGGGTAGCGGGAGCCTCTCACCCCCCTTC
CASSDRGSGSLSPPF
>TRBV19|-|-|TRBJ1-1
TGTGCCAGTAGTATTGGAGGGATTGGCACTGAAGCTTTCTTT
CASSIGGIGTEAFF
>TRBV5-1|-|-|TRBJ2-3
TGCGCCAGCAGCTTGGCCGGGTCAGGGGTAGATACGCAGTATTTT
CASSLAGSGVDTQYF
>TRBV5-4|TRBD2|-|TRBJ2-1
TGTGCCAGCAGCCCCACTAGCGGGAGGTGGGAGAATGAGCAGTTCTTC
CASSPTSGRWENEQFF
>TRBV4-2|TRBD1|-|TRBJ1-1
TGTGCCAGCAGCCAAGCAGGGGGCAGGACTGAAGCTTTCTTT
CASSQAGGRTEAFF
>TRBV9|-|-|TRBJ1-5
TGTGCCAGCAGCGCTTATGTCGGGCAGCCCCAGCATTTT
CASSAYVGQPQHF
>TRBV7-7|TRBD2|-|TRBJ2-7
TGTGCCAGCTCACGCGGGAGCGGGCCCCCGGACGAGCAGTACTTC
CASSRGSGPPDEQYF
>TRBV6-6|-|-|TRBJ1-1
TGTGCCAGCAGTCCCTTAAGAGGGCGCACTGAAGCTTTCTTT
CASSPLRGRTEAFF
>TRBV5-4|-|-|TRBJ2-1
TGTGCCAGCAGCTCGGGGGACAGATACTACAATGAGCAGTTCTTC
CASSSGDRYYNEQFF
>TRBV2|-|-|TRBJ1-1
TGTGCCAGCAGTACGGACAGGAACACTGAAGCTTTCTTT
CASSTDRNTEAFF
>TRBV30|TRBD1|few|TRBJ1-2
TGTGCCTACCGGACAGGGCGCGGCTACACCTTC
CAYRTGRGYTF